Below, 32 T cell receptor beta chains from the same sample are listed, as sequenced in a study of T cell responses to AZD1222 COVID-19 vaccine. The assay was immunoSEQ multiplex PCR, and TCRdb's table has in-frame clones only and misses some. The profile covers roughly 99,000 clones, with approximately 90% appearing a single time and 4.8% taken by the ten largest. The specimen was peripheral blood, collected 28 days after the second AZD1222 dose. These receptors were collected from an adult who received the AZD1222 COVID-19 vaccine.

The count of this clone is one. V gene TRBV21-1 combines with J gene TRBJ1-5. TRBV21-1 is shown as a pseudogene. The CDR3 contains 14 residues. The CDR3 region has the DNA TGTGCCAGCAGCAAAGACATAGGAGGCCAGCCCCAGCATTTT. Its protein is CASSKDIGGQPQHF.

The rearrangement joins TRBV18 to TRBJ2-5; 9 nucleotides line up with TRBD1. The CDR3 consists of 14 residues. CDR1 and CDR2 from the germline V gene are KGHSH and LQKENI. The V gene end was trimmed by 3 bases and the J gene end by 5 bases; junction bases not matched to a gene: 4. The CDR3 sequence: CASSPTGGSETQYF. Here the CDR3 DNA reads TGTGCCAGCTCACCCACAGGGGGCAGTGAGACCCAGTACTTC.

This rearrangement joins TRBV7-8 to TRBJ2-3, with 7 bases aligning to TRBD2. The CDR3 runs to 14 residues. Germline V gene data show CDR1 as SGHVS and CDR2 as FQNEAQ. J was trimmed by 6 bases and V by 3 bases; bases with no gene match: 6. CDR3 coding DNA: TGTGCCAGCAGCTTGACGCGGGGAGGGGATACGCAGTATTTT. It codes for CASSLTRGGDTQYF.

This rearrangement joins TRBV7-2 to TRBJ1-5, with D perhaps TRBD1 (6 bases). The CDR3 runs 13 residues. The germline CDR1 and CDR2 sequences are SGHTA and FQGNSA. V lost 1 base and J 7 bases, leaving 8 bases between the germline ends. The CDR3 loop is CASSLGGHQPQHF. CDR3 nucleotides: TGTGCCAGCAGCTTAGGGGGACACCAGCCCCAGCATTTT. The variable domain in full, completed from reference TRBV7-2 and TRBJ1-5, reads GAGVSQSPSNKVTEKGKDVELRCDPISGHTALYWYRQSLGQGLEFLIYFQGNSAPDKSGLPSDRFSAERTGGSVSTLTIQRTQQEDSAVYLCASSLGGHQPQHFGDGTRLSIL.

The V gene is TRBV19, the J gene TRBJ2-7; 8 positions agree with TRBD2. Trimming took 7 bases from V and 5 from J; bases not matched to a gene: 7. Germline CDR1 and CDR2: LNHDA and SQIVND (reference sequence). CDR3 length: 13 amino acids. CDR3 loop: CASTSGGFNEQYF. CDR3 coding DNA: TGTGCCAGTACCTCGGGAGGGTTCAACGAGCAGTACTTC.

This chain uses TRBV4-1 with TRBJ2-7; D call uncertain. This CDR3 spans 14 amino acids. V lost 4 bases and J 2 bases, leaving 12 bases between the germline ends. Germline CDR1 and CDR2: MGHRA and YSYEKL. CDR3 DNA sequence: TGCGCCAGCAGCCGTACGGACGGTACCTACGAGCAGTACTTC. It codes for CASSRTDGTYEQYF.

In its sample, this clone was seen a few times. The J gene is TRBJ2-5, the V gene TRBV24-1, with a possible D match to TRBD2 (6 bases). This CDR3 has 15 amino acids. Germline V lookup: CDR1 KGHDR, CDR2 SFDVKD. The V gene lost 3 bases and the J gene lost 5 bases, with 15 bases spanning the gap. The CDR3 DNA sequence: TGTGCCACCAGTGATACCCGACGGGGAGGCGAGACCCAGTACTTC. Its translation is CATSDTRRGGETQYF.

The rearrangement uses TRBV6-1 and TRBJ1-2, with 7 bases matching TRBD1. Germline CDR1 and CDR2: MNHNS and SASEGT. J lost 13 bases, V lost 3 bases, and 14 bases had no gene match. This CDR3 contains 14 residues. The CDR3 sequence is CASSDGQGVVGFTF. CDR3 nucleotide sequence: TGTGCCAGCAGTGATGGGCAGGGGGTCGTCGGTTTCACCTTC.

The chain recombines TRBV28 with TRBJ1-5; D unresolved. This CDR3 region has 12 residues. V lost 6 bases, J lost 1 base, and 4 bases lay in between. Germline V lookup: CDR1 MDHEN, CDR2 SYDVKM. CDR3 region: CASRESNQPQHF. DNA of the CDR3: TGTGCCAGCAGGGAGAGCAATCAGCCCCAGCATTTT.

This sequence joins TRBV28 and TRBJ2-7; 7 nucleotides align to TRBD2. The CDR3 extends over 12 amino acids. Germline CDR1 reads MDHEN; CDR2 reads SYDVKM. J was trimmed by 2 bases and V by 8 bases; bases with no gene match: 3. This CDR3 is CASRGVTYEQYF. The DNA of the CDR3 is TGTGCCAGCCGGGGGGTCACCTACGAGCAGTACTTC.

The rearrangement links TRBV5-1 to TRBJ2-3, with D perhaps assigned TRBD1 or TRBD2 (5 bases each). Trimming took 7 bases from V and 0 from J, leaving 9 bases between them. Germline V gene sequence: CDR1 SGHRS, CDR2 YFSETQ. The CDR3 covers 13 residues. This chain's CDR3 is CASGTESTDTQYF. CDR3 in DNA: TGCGCCAGCGGGACGGAGAGCACAGATACGCAGTATTTT.

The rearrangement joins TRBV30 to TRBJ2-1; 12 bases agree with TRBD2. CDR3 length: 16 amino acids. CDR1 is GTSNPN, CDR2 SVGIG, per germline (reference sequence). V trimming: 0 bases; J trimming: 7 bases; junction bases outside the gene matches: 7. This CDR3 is CAWSVRLAGGPNEQFF. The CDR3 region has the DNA TGTGCCTGGAGTGTTCGGCTAGCGGGGGGGCCGAATGAGCAGTTCTTC.

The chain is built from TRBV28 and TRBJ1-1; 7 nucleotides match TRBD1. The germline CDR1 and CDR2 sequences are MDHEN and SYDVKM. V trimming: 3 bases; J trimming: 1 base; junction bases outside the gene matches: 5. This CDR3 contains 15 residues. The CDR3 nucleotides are TGTGCCAGCAGTTTTTTGGGACAGACGAACACTGAAGCTTTCTTT. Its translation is CASSFLGQTNTEAFF.

CDR3 in DNA: TGTGGAAGCAGGACGGTGGGAACGACTGAAGCTTTCTTT. Translating gives CGSRTVGTTEAFF. The chain uses TRBV10-3 and TRBJ1-1, with D unresolved. This CDR3 region has 13 residues. CDR1 and CDR2 (germline): ENHRY, SYGVKD.

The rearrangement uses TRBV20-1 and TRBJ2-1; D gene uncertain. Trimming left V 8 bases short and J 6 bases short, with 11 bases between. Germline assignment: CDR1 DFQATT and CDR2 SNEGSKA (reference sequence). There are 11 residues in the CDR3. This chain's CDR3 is CSSLKLNEQFF. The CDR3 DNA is TGCAGTTCCCTCAAACTCAATGAGCAGTTCTTC.

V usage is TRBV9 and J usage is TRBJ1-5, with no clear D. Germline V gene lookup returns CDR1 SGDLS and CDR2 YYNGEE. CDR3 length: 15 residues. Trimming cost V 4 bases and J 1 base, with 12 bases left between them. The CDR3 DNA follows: TGTGCCAGCAGCCAGGAAGGCGGGAGCAATCAGCCCCAGCATTTT. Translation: CASSQEGGSNQPQHF.

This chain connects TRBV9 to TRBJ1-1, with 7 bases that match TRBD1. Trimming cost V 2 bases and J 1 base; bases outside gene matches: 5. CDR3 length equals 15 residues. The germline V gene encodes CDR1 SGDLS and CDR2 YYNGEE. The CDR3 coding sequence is TGTGCCAGCAGCGTCTTGGGACAGCCGAACACTGAAGCTTTCTTT. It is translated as CASSVLGQPNTEAFF.

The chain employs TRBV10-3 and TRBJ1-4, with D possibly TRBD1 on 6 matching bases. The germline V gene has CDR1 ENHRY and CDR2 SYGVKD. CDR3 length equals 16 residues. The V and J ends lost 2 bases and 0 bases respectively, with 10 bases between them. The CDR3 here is CAISENRDATNEKLFF. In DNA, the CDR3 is TGTGCCATCAGTGAGAACAGGGACGCAACTAATGAAAAACTGTTTTTT.

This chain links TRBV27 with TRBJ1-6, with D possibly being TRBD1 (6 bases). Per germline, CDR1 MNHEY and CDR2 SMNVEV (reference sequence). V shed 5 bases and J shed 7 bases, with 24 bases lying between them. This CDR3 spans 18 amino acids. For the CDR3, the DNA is TGTGCCAGCAGTGTTCTCCACTTAAAGGGGGTGGGAAATTCACCCCTCCACTTT. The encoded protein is CASSVLHLKGVGNSPLHF.

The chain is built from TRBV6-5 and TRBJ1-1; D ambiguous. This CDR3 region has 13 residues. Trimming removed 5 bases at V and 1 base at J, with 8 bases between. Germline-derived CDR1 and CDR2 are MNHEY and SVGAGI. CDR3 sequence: CASSPSWNTEAFF. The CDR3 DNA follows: TGTGCCAGCAGTCCCAGCTGGAACACTGAAGCTTTCTTT.

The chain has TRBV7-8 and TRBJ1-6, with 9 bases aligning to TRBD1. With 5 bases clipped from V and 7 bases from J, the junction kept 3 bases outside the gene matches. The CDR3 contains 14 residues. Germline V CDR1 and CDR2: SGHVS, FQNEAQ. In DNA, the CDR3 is TGTGCCAGCAGCGCGGACAGGGGAAATTCACCCCTCCACTTT. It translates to CASSADRGNSPLHF. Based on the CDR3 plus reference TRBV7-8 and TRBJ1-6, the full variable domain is GAGVSQSPRYKVAKRGQDVALRCDPISGHVSLFWYQQALGQGPEFLTYFQNEAQLDKSGLPSDRFFAERPEGSVSTLKIQRTQQEDSAVYLCASSADRGNSPLHFGNGTRLTVT.

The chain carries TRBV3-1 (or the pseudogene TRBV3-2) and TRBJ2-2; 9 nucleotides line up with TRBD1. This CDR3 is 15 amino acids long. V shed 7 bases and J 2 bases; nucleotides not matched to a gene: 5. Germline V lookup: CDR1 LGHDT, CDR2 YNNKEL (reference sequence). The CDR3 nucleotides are TGTGCCAGCAACCCGGGACAGGGTAACACCGGGGAGCTGTTTTTT. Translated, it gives CASNPGQGNTGELFF.

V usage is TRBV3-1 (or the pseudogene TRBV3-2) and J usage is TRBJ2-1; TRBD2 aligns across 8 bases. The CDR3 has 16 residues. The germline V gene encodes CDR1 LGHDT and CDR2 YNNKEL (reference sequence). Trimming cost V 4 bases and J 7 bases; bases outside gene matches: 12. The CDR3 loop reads CASSRRGGLVRNEQFF. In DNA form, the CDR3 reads TGTGCCAGCAGCCGACGGGGGGGACTAGTAAGGAATGAGCAGTTCTTC.

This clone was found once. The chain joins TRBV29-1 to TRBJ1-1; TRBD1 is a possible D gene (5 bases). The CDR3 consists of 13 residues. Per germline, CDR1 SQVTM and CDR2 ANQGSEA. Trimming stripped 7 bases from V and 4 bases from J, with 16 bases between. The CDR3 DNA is TGCAGCGGTGGTTCCGGAAGGGGCACTGAAGCTTTCTTT. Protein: CSGGSGRGTEAFF.

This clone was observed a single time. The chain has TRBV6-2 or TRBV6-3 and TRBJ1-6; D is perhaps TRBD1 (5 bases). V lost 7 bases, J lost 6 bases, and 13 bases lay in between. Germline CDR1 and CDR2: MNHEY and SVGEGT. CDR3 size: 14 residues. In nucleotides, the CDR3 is TGTGCCAGCATCCCGGGACGGGTTAATTCACCCCTCCACTTT. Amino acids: CASIPGRVNSPLHF.

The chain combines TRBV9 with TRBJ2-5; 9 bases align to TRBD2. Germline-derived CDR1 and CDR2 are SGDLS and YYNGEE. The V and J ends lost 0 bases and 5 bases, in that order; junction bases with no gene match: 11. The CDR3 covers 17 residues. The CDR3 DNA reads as TGTGCCAGCAGCGTAGGAGGCGGGGGGGCCGCCGGGGAGACCCAGTACTTC. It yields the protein CASSVGGGGAAGETQYF.

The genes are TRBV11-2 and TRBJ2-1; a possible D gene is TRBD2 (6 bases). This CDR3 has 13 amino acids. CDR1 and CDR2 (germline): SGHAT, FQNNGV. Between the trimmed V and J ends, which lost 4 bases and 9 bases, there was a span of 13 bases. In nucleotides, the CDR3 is TGTGCCAGCAGCTCAGGAATGGGGGGTGAGCAGTTCTTC. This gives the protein CASSSGMGGEQFF. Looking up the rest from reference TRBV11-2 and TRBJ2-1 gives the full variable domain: EAGVAQSPRYKIIEKRQSVAFWCNPISGHATLYWYQQILGQGPKLLIQFQNNGVVDDSQLPKDRFSAERLKGVDSTLKIQPAKLEDSAVYLCASSSGMGGEQFFGPGTRLTVL.

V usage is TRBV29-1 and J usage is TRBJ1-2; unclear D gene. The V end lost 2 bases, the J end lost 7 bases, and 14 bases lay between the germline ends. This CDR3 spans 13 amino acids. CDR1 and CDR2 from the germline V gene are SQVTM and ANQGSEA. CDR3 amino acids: CSVEKNPHPGYTF. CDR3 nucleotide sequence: TGCAGCGTTGAAAAGAACCCACACCCTGGCTACACCTTC.

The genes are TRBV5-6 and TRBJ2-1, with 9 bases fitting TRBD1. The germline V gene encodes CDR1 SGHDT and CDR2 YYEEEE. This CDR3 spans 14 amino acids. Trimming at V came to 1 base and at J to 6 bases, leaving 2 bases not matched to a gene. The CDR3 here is CASSLLQGANEQFF. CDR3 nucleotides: TGTGCCAGCAGCTTGTTACAGGGGGCCAATGAGCAGTTCTTC.

CDR3 coding DNA: TGTGCCAGCAGCGAAAGCCGGGGGGGCTTTGGCAATGAGCAGTTCTTC. Amino acids: CASSESRGGFGNEQFF. This chain links TRBV21-1 with TRBJ2-1; no check of the table's D call, TRBD2, against the DNA was made. TRBV21-1 is recorded as a pseudogene. The CDR3 length is 16 residues.

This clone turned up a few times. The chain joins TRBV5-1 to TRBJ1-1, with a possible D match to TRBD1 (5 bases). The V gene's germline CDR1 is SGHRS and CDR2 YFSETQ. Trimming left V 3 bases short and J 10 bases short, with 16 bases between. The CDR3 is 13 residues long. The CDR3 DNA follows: TGCGCCAGCAGCTCCAATTGGGGCGGGGGAGCTTTCTTT. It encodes CASSSNWGGGAFF.

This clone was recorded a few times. The CDR3 DNA is TGTGCCAGCAGTTACGGGGACACCGGGGAGCTGTTTTTT. Protein sequence: CASSYGDTGELFF. The V call is TRBV6-6, the J call TRBJ2-2, with unresolved D. In germline, CDR1 is MNHNY, CDR2 SVGAGI (reference sequence). The CDR3 consists of 13 residues. Trimming stripped 2 bases from V and 3 bases from J, with 4 bases between.